The source of this TCR beta chain is a study of blood T cell repertoires in COVID-19. Libraries were prepared by immunoSEQ multiplex PCR; TCRdb keeps only in-frame clonotypes and omits some of them. Among more than 95,000 clones listed, about 85% were seen once. Germline CDR1 is MDHEN and CDR2 is SYDVKM. The CDR3 is 15 amino acids. The V segment lost 5 bases and the J segment 7 bases; nucleotides outside the gene matches: 7. Sequencing input: peripheral blood. The origin of this receptor is an elderly woman with COVID-19, enrolled during active disease. V usage is TRBV28 and J usage is TRBJ1-6; 8 bases are shared with TRBD1. The CDR3 spells CASSTGQGGNSPLHF. For the CDR3, the DNA is TGTGCCAGCAGTACCGGACAGGGCGGGAATTCACCCCTCCACTTT.